Below, one TCR beta chain is given with its context. This clone was seen only once. It has no known antigen specificity. The sample holds no much larger clone one base away, and base qualities are not on file. These data are taken from a study of shared clonotypes between healthy human individuals (TCRdb year 2020). With regard to the full study: The cohort included three men and a couple of women between 18 and 49 years of age. Leukapheresis yielded between about 0.9 and 10 billion PBMCs per donor. Blood TCR repertoires of about 5 healthy adults were deeply sequenced to estimate repertoire size and the extent of clonotype sharing between individuals. To increase sequencing depth and limit assay-specific biases, TCR repertoire library preparation and sequencing were carried out by different laboratories using diverse techniques. For each donor, CD4 naive and CD4 memory were each given three plates, CD8 naive was given two plates, and CD8 memory was given one plate.

Points the paper makes about the study in general: Naive subsets generally had larger estimated clonotype richness than memory subsets did. Even with the large sequencing depth, rarefaction of the sorted-subset datasets indicated that sequencing was incomplete. The small number of donors limited the genetic and exposure-history diversity represented. Based on pairwise subsampling, the degree of clonotype sharing among donors was expected to be affected by sequencing depth. Higher generation probabilities were observed for clonotypes shared by all four sorted-subset donors than for non-shared clonotypes. Sampling was restricted to blood, and TCR repertoires in tissue are likely to differ from TCR repertoires in blood. Sharing across four donors was observed for around 5% of naive CD4, over 3% of naive CD8, 2% to 2.5% of memory CD4, and less than 0.45% of memory CD8 clonotypes.

Donors were healthy HIV-negative adults with no recently reported acute infections or vaccinations. Every donor was a Caucasian adult living in Nashville, Tennessee, USA. Magnetic negative selection was used to enrich CD4+ T cells, after which naive cells were positively selected on CD45RA and the negative fraction became the memory subset. After blood collection by leukapheresis, PBMCs were isolated using Ficoll-Histopaque density gradient centrifugation and then cryopreserved in the vapor phase of liquid nitrogen. Purity and quantity of every magnetically sorted T cell population were checked by analytical flow cytometry. Each sorted fraction had its genomic DNA isolated and then quantified by UV absorbance on a Nanodrop 2000c. Using the deep immunoSEQ assay, TCR CDR3 regions were amplified from genomic DNA by multiplex PCR. For each cell subset, the extracted genomic DNA was distributed evenly across all wells of several immunoSEQ 96-well plates, and each plate served as one replicate. Each replicate PCR for sorted subsets received roughly 200 ng genomic DNA, equal to tens of thousands of T cell genomes. The purified libraries were quantified using a Qubit 3.0 fluorometer, sized with a Bioanalyzer 2100, and then quantified again using the KAPA Library Quantification kit. A separate single-read 150-cycle Illumina NextSeq 550 flow cell was used to sequence each immunoSEQ 96-well plate. The source study handled its data this way. Because the immunoSEQ output held only junctional sequences and lacked quality scores, the filtering could not match the filtering applied to full-length reads. Sequences were annotated with PyIR, a Python wrapper for IgBLAST v1.9, using IMGT germline references to assign V/J genes and CDR3. Reads were removed for weak V/J assignments (E-value above 1e-6), missing CDR3, stop codons, out-of-frame junctions, or ambiguous translated residues. V3J clonotypes were defined by identical inferred V gene, J gene, and CDR3 amino acid sequence. Percentage overlap between repertoires was calculated by dividing the number of shared unique clonotypes by the size of the smaller repertoire. Richness of each repertoire was evaluated using RTK rarefaction, the Chao1 estimator, and Recon v2.1 estimates of unobserved clonotypes. OLGA was used to compute generation probabilities for all TCRbeta clonotypes that the gDNA method yielded from several donors. Imported from immuneACCESS, the table was reduced by TCRdb to in-frame sequences with V and J called. These copies leave out some clones; in studies compared against another copy, an unresolved V gene accounts for under half, and the cause of the remainder is not known. The V and J calls and clone size were taken over from that table, and D and trimming were inferred from the DNA. This sample is represented by some 1.5 million clones; approximately 96% of them were singletons. Of the sample, roughly 1.2% is held by the ten largest clones.

This receptor was identified in a man aged 30 to 39 in good health. The sequenced sample was naive CD4+ T cells sorted from blood. This specimen's cell subset or site label, interpreted: CD45RA+ positively selected.

The CDR3 corresponds to CASSLMALAGESYNEQFF. The bases are TGTGCCAGCAGCTTGATGGCCTTAGCGGGAGAGAGCTACAATGAGCAGTTCTTC. The chain joins TRBV5-4 to TRBJ2-1, with 9 bases in between that match TRBD2. CDR3 length: 18 amino acids, cysteine to phenylalanine. Kept here is only the CDR3 DNA, which spans 54 bases and is read in frame from base 1. Taken from the germline V gene (reference sequence), the CDR1 and CDR2 loops are SGHNT and YYREEE. Unmatched junction bases come to 11, with V trimmed by 1 base and J by 3 bases.